The rows below give T cell receptor beta chains drawn from one sample of a study of blood T cell repertoires in COVID-19. TCRdb's copy holds only in-frame clones and misses some; the assay was immunoSEQ multiplex PCR. The sample comprises under 200,000 clones, about 90% of which are singletons, and 9.5% to 13% rests with the top ten. Sequencing used peripheral blood. The receptors stem from a woman in her fifties or sixties with COVID-19, enrolled during active disease. CDR3s include the opening cysteine and the closing phenylalanine or tryptophan. Fields, in order: V gene, clone size, J gene, D gene, CDR3 protein, CDR3 DNA. D genes are given only for firm matches. Some rows have no size entry. The others give once, few or many, or a class for an expanded clone.

TRBV18	.	TRBJ1-5	.	CASSPGGEWSNQPQHF	TGTGCCAGCTCACCAGGTGGAGAGTGGAGCAATCAGCCCCAGCATTTT
TRBV19	few	TRBJ1-1	.	CASSRGGGTEAFF	TGTGCCAGTAGTCGCGGGGGCGGAACTGAAGCTTTCTTT
TRBV7-9	.	TRBJ1-5	.	CASSLAGDFQPQHF	TGTGCCAGCAGCTTAGCGGGGGACTTTCAGCCCCAGCATTTT
TRBV3-1/TRBV3-2	.	TRBJ2-2	TRBD2	CATLGGREGRNTGELFF	TGTGCCACCCTCGGGGGGCGGGAGGGCAGAAACACCGGGGAGCTGTTTTTT
TRBV7-9	.	TRBJ2-7	TRBD1	CASSLAGQGNYEQYF	TGTGCCAGCAGCTTAGCGGGACAGGGGAACTACGAGCAGTACTTC
TRBV6-5	.	TRBJ2-5	TRBD2	CASSYSTSASETQYF	TGTGCCAGCAGTTACTCGACTAGCGCGTCGGAGACCCAGTACTTC
TRBV7-2	.	TRBJ2-1	TRBD2	CASRLTSGNSYNEQFF	TGTGCCAGCAGATTGACTAGCGGAAATTCCTACAATGAGCAGTTCTTC
TRBV19	.	TRBJ1-5	.	CASRADSYSNQPQHF	TGTGCCAGTAGGGCAGATTCTTATAGCAATCAGCCCCAGCATTTT
TRBV27	.	TRBJ1-1	TRBD1	CASSFTGVGRNTEAFF	TGTGCCAGCAGTTTTACAGGGGTGGGGAGGAACACTGAAGCTTTCTTT
TRBV19	.	TRBJ1-5	.	CASSPWGEDSNQPQHF	TGTGCCAGTAGTCCCTGGGGGGAAGATAGCAATCAGCCCCAGCATTTT
TRBV9	.	TRBJ2-3	.	CASSEEDRGIPQYF	TGTGCCAGCAGCGAGGAGGATAGGGGGATTCCGCAGTATTTT
TRBV6-2/TRBV6-3	.	TRBJ2-1	TRBD1	CASSYSTGGGSEQFF	TGTGCCAGCAGTTACTCGACAGGGGGAGGGAGTGAGCAGTTCTTC
TRBV7-2	.	TRBJ2-1	.	CASSRPPGTLSYNEQFF	TGTGCCAGCAGCCGCCCCCCCGGGACTCTTTCCTACAATGAGCAGTTCTTC
TRBV11-2	.	TRBJ1-2	.	CASSFGQLNYGYTF	TGTGCCAGCAGCTTCGGACAGCTTAACTATGGCTACACCTTC
TRBV7-9	once	TRBJ2-1	TRBD2	CASSSEREDSYNEQFF	TGTGCCAGCAGCTCGGAGCGGGAGGACTCCTACAATGAGCAGTTCTTC
TRBV2	.	TRBJ1-4	.	CASSTAGDEKLFF	TGTGCCAGCAGTACGGCGGGCGATGAAAAACTGTTTTTT
TRBV6-5	.	TRBJ1-1	TRBD1	CASSSDRRSNTEAFF	TGTGCCAGCAGTTCGGACAGGAGAAGTAACACTGAAGCTTTCTTT
TRBV2	.	TRBJ1-5	TRBD1	CASRGQGGQPQHF	TGTGCCAGCAGGGGACAGGGTGGACAGCCCCAGCATTTT
TRBV7-9	.	TRBJ2-3	.	CASSRGQRYTDTQYF	TGTGCCAGCAGCCGAGGACAGCGATACACAGATACGCAGTATTTT
TRBV7-9	.	TRBJ2-1	TRBD2	CASSLVGTSNEQFF	TGTGCCAGCAGCTTAGTAGGGACTAGCAATGAGCAGTTCTTC
TRBV28	once	TRBJ1-5	.	CASRDSNQPQHF	TGTGCCAGCCGAGATAGCAATCAGCCCCAGCATTTT
TRBV11-3	.	TRBJ1-6	.	CASSSTQVSPLHF	TGTGCCAGCAGCTCGACACAGGTTTCACCCCTCCACTTT
TRBV4-2	.	TRBJ2-2	TRBD2	CASSRLELAGGLVGELFF	TGTGCCAGCAGCCGTCTTGAACTAGCGGGAGGGCTTGTCGGGGAGCTGTTTTTT
TRBV13	.	TRBJ1-5	.	CASSYRQDRGNQPQHF	TGTGCCAGCAGCTATCGACAGGATCGAGGCAATCAGCCCCAGCATTTT
TRBV4-3	.	TRBJ1-2	.	CASSQERKLPYRVSSVNYGYTF	TGCGCCAGCAGCCAAGAGAGGAAGCTGCCCTACAGGGTTTCGTCCGTTAACTATGGCTACACCTTC
TRBV6-2/TRBV6-3	.	TRBJ2-7	TRBD2	CASSYSRASGPYEQYF	TGTGCCAGCAGTTACTCGCGCGCTAGCGGACCTTACGAGCAGTACTTC
TRBV5-6	.	TRBJ1-5	.	CASSLINQPQHF	TGTGCCAGCAGCTTAATAAATCAGCCCCAGCATTTT
TRBV30	.	TRBJ1-1	.	CAWSVQRGVNTEAFF	TGTGCCTGGAGTGTACAAAGGGGCGTTAACACTGAAGCTTTCTTT
TRBV19	.	TRBJ1-1	TRBD1	CASSPLRDRGTEAFF	TGTGCCAGTAGTCCCCTCCGGGACAGGGGGACTGAAGCTTTCTTT
TRBV30	.	TRBJ2-1	TRBD2	CAWVSGRASSFF	TGTGCCTGGGTTAGCGGGAGGGCGTCGTCGTTCTTC
TRBV11-2	.	TRBJ2-7	TRBD1	CASSAGQVSYEQYF	TGTGCCAGCAGCGCGGGACAGGTCTCCTACGAGCAGTACTTC
TRBV7-2	.	TRBJ2-3	.	CASSLRMASPTDTQYF	TGTGCCAGCAGCTTACGAATGGCCTCCCCCACAGATACGCAGTATTTT
TRBV3-1/TRBV3-2	once	TRBJ1-4	.	CASSPGRTRPEKLFF	TGTGCCAGCAGCCCCGGTAGGACTCGGCCCGAAAAACTGTTTTTT
TRBV19	.	TRBJ2-7	.	CASKVRGMGSYEQYF	TGTGCCAGTAAGGTACGAGGAATGGGCTCCTACGAGCAGTACTTC
TRBV15	.	TRBJ1-1	.	CATSRERAADLVTEAFF	TGTGCCACCAGCAGAGAGCGAGCGGCGGACCTAGTCACTGAAGCTTTCTTT
TRBV10-3	few	TRBJ1-1	TRBD1	CAITQRDRESTEAFF	TGTGCCATCACCCAAAGGGACAGGGAGAGTACTGAAGCTTTCTTT
TRBV6-5	.	TRBJ1-6	TRBD1	CASSRDSETSPLHF	TGTGCCAGCAGTAGGGACAGCGAAACTTCACCCCTCCACTTT
TRBV29-1	few	TRBJ2-7	.	CSVAIAYEQYF	TGCAGCGTTGCTATAGCCTACGAGCAGTACTTC
TRBV7-9	.	TRBJ2-2	TRBD2	CASRTSGYTGELFF	TGTGCCAGCAGGACTAGCGGCTACACCGGGGAGCTGTTTTTT
TRBV5-6	.	TRBJ1-5	TRBD1	CASSFAGGQPQHF	TGTGCCAGCAGCTTCGCAGGGGGGCAGCCCCAGCATTTT
TRBV5-1	.	TRBJ2-5	TRBD2	CASSLLFSRLAGGGETQYF	TGCGCCAGCAGCTTGCTTTTCAGCCGACTAGCGGGAGGGGGAGAGACCCAGTACTTC
TRBV9	.	TRBJ1-3	.	CASSWTDSGNTIYF	TGTGCCAGCAGCTGGACAGACTCTGGAAACACCATATATTTT
TRBV30	.	TRBJ2-7	TRBD2	CAWSVNPGTSIYEQYF	TGTGCCTGGAGTGTAAATCCCGGGACTAGCATCTACGAGCAGTACTTC
TRBV24-1	few	TRBJ2-1	TRBD1	CATSDPWAGTGTYNEQFF	TGTGCCACCAGTGATCCCTGGGCTGGGACAGGGACCTACAATGAGCAGTTCTTC
TRBV24-1	.	TRBJ2-1	.	CATSDSAHPSNEQFF	TGTGCCACCAGTGATAGTGCACATCCGTCCAATGAGCAGTTCTTC
TRBV6-5	.	TRBJ2-3	TRBD1	CASYRGTGGDTQYF	TGTGCCAGCTACCGGGGGACAGGGGGAGATACGCAGTATTTT
TRBV6-5	few	TRBJ2-5	.	CASSYLDRQETQYF	TGTGCCAGCAGTTACCTCGACAGACAAGAGACCCAGTACTTC
TRBV19	.	TRBJ1-1	.	CASSVGGNTEAFF	TGTGCCAGTAGTGTGGGGGGGAACACTGAAGCTTTCTTT
TRBV27	.	TRBJ1-3	.	CASSSTSGNTIYF	TGTGCCAGCAGTTCGACTTCTGGAAACACCATATATTTT
TRBV19	.	TRBJ1-2	.	CASTPAGGSAYGYTF	TGTGCCAGTACCCCGGCGGGAGGGAGCGCCTATGGCTACACCTTC
TRBV4-2	.	TRBJ1-4	TRBD1	CASSQKPGQGGEKLFF	TGTGCCAGCAGCCAAAAACCCGGACAGGGGGGGGAAAAACTGTTTTTT
TRBV30	.	TRBJ2-3	TRBD1	CAWSVGGQARDTQYF	TGTGCCTGGAGTGTCGGGGGACAGGCTCGAGATACGCAGTATTTT
TRBV30	.	TRBJ2-7	TRBD1	CAWRATGTTYEQYF	TGTGCCTGGAGGGCGACAGGGACCACCTACGAGCAGTACTTC
TRBV28	.	TRBJ1-1	.	CASTQRQYTEAFF	TGTGCCAGCACTCAAAGACAGTACACTGAAGCTTTCTTT
TRBV5-1	.	TRBJ1-1	.	CASSFLSQGSMNTEAFF	TGCGCCAGCAGCTTTCTGAGTCAGGGTTCCATGAACACTGAAGCTTTCTTT
TRBV5-1	.	TRBJ1-5	.	CASSLQTGAQPQHF	TGCGCCAGCAGCTTGCAGACAGGCGCTCAGCCCCAGCATTTT
TRBV10-3	.	TRBJ2-3	TRBD2	CAISEGASGYTDTQYF	TGTGCCATCAGTGAGGGGGCTAGCGGCTACACAGATACGCAGTATTTT